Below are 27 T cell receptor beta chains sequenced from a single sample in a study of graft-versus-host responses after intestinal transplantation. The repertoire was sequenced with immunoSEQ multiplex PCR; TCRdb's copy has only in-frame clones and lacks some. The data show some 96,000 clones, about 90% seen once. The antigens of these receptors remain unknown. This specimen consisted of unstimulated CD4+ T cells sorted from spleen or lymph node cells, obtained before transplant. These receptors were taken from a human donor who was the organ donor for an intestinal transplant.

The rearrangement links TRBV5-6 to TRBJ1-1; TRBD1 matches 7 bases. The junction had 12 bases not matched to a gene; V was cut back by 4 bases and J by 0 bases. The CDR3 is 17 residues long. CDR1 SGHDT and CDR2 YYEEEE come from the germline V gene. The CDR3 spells CASSRPGQRSMNTEAFF. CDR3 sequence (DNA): TGTGCCAGCAGCCGACCGGGACAGCGATCCATGAACACTGAAGCTTTCTTT.

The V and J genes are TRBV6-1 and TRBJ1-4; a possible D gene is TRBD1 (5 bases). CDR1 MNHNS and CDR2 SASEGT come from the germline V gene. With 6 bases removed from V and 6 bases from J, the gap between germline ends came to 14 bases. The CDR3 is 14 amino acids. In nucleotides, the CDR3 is TGTGCCAGCAGATCCACGTTGGGGGATGAAAAACTGTTTTTT. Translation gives CASRSTLGDEKLFF.

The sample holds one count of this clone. CDR3 loop: CASSRNRGNEQFF. Here the CDR3 DNA reads TGTGCCAGCTCACGAAACAGGGGCAATGAGCAGTTCTTC. The chain is built from TRBV18 and TRBJ2-1, with TRBD1 identical over 7 bases. Germline V gene sequence: CDR1 KGHSH, CDR2 LQKENI. The CDR3 has 13 residues. With 4 bases clipped from V and 6 bases from J, the junction kept 3 bases outside the gene matches. The whole variable domain, remainder taken from reference TRBV18 and TRBJ2-1, is NAGVMQNPRHLVRRRGQEARLRCSPMKGHSHVYWYRQLPEEGLKFMVYLQKENIIDESGMPKERFSAEFPKEGPSILRIQQVVRGDSAAYFCASSRNRGNEQFFGPGTRLTVL.

CDR3 sequence (DNA): TGTGCCAGCAGCCAAGGGGGCTATGGCTACACCTTC. This codes for CASSQGGYGYTF. J is TRBJ1-2 and V is TRBV28; weak D call: TRBD1 (6 bases). The length of the CDR3 is 12 residues. The V and J ends lost 6 bases and 4 bases respectively, with 9 bases between them. Looked up from germline, CDR1 is MDHEN and CDR2 is SYDVKM.

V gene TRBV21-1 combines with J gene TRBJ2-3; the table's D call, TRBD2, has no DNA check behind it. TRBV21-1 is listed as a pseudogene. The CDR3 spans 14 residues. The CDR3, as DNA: TGTGCCAGCAGCATGGGGACTTTCACAGATACGCAGTATTTT. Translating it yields CASSMGTFTDTQYF.

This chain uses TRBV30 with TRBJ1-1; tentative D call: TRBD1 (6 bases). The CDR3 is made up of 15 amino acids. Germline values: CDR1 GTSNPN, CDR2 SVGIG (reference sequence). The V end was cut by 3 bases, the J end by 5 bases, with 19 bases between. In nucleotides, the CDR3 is TGTGCCTGGAGAAGGACAGCCTCAGGAGGAACTGAAGCTTTCTTT. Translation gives CAWRRTASGGTEAFF.

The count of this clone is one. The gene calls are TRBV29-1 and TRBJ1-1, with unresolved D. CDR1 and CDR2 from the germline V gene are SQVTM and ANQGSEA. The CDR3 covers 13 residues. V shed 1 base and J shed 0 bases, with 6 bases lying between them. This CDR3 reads CSVEVQMNTEAFF. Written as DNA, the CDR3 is TGCAGCGTTGAAGTCCAGATGAACACTGAAGCTTTCTTT. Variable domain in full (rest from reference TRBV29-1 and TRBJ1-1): SAVISQKPSRDICQRGTSLTIQCQVDSQVTMMFWYRQQPGQSLTLIATANQGSEATYESGFVIDKFPISRPNLTFSTLTVSNMSPEDSSIYLCSVEVQMNTEAFFGQGTRLTVV.

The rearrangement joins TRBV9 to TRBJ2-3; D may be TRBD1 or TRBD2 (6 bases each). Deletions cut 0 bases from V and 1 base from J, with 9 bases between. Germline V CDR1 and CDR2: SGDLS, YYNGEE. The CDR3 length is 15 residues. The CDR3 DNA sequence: TGTGCCAGCAGCGTAGCTGGGGGGCGCACAGATACGCAGTATTTT. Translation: CASSVAGGRTDTQYF.

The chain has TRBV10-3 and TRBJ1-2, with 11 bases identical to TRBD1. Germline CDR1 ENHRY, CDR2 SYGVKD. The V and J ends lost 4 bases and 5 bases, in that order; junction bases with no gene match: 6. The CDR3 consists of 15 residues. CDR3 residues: CAISVPGQGVYGYTF. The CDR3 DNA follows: TGTGCCATCAGTGTACCGGGACAGGGGGTATATGGCTACACCTTC.

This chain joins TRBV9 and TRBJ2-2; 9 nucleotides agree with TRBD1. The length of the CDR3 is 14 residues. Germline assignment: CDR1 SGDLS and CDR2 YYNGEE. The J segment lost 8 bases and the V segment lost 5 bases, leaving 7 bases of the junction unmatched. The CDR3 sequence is CASSRDRVRGELFF. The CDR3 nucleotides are TGTGCCAGCAGTCGGGACAGGGTGAGGGGGGAGCTGTTTTTT.

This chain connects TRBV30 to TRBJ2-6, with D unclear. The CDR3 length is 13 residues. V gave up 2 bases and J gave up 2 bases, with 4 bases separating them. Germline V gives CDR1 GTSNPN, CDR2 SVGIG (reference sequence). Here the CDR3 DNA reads TGTGCCTGGAGTCGGGCTGGGGCCAACGTCCTGACTTTC. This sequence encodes CAWSRAGANVLTF.

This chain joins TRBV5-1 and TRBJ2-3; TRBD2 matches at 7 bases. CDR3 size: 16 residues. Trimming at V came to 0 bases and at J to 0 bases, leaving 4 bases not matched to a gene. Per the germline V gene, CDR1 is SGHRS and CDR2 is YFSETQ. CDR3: CASSLERGGSTDTQYF. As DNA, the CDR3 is TGCGCCAGCAGCTTGGAAAGGGGAGGGAGCACAGATACGCAGTATTTT.

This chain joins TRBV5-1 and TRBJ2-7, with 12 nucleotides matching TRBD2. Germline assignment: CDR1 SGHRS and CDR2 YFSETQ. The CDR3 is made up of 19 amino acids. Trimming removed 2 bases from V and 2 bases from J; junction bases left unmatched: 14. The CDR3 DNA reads TGCGCCAGCAGCTTTCGAGCTAGCGGGGGGGCAACCCAAACCTACGAGCAGTACTTC. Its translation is CASSFRASGGATQTYEQYF.

The chain's CDR3 is CASRDRGNTIYF. The CDR3 nucleotides are TGTGCCAGCAGGGACAGGGGAAACACCATATATTTT. The V gene is TRBV6-6, the J gene TRBJ1-3; 7 positions agree with TRBD1. The junction had 0 bases not matched to a gene; V was cut back by 6 bases and J by 4 bases. CDR3 length: 12 amino acids. Per germline, CDR1 MNHNY and CDR2 SVGAGI (reference sequence).

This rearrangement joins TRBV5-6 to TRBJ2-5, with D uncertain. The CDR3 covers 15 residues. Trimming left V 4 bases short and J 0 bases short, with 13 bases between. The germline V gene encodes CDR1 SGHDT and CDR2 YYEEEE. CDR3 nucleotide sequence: TGTGCCAGCAGCGCCCTAGGGCAGAACCAAGAGACCCAGTACTTC. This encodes CASSALGQNQETQYF. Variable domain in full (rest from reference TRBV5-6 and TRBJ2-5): DAGVTQSPTHLIKTRGQQVTLRCSPKSGHDTVSWYQQALGQGPQFIFQYYEEEERQRGNFPDRFSGHQFPNYSSELNVNALLLGDSALYLCASSALGQNQETQYFGPGTRLLVL.

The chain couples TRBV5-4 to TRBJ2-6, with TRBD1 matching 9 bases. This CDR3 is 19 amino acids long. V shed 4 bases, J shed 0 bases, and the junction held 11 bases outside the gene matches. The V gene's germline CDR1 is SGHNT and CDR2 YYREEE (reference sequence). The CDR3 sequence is CASSLLGQGRISGANVLTF. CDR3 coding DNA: TGTGCCAGCAGCCTGCTAGGACAGGGGAGAATCTCTGGGGCCAACGTCCTGACTTTC.

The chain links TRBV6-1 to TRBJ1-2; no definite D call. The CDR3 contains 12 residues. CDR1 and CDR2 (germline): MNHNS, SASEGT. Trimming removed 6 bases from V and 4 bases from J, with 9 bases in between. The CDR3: CASRDGSYGYTF. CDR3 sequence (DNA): TGTGCCAGCAGGGACGGATCCTATGGCTACACCTTC.

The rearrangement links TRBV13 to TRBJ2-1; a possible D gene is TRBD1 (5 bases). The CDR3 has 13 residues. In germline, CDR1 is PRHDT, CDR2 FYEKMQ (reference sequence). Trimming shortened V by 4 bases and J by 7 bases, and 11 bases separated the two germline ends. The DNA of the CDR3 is TGTGCCAGCAGCTCGGACATGAGAAATGAGCAGTTCTTC. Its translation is CASSSDMRNEQFF. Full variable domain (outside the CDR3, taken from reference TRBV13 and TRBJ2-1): AAGVIQSPRHLIKEKRETATLKCYPIPRHDTVYWYQQGPGQDPQFLISFYEKMQSDKGSIPDRFSAQQFSDYHSELNMSSLELGDSALYFCASSSDMRNEQFFGPGTRLTVL.

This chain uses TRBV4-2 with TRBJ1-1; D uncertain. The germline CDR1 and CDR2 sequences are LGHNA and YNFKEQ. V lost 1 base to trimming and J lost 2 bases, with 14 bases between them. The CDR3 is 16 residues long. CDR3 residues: CASSQVPKLGNTEAFF. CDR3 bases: TGTGCCAGCAGCCAAGTTCCGAAGTTGGGTAACACTGAAGCTTTCTTT.

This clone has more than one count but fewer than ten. Written as DNA, the CDR3 is TGTGCCAGCAGTTTTATGGGGGGTGGGAATCAGCCCCAGCATTTT. This encodes CASSFMGGGNQPQHF. The chain recombines TRBV28 with TRBJ1-5, with D possibly TRBD1 on 5 matching bases. The CDR3 has 15 residues. The germline gives CDR1 MDHEN, CDR2 SYDVKM. Trimming shortened V by 3 bases and J by 4 bases, and 13 bases separated the two germline ends.

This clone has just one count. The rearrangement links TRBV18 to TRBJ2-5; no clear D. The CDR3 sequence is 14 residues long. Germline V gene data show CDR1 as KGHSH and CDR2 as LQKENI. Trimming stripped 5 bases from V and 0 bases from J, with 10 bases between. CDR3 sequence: CASSTGGYQETQYF. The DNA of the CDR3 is TGTGCCAGCTCAACCGGCGGCTACCAAGAGACCCAGTACTTC.

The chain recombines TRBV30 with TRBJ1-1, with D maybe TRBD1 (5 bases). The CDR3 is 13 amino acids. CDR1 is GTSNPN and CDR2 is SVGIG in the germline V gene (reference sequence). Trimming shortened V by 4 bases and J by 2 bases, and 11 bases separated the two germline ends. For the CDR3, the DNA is TGTGCCTGGAATCCAGGGCTAAACACTGAAGCTTTCTTT. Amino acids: CAWNPGLNTEAFF.

In DNA, the CDR3 is TGTGCCACCAGCAGAGATCGGCCCCAGGGAGGGGAGCAGTTCTTC. Protein: CATSRDRPQGGEQFF. The chain uses TRBV15 and TRBJ2-1; 7 nucleotides align to TRBD2. Per the germline V gene, CDR1 is LNHNV and CDR2 is YYDKDF (reference sequence). The ends lost 0 bases at V and 10 bases at J; junction bases unmatched: 9. The CDR3 is made up of 15 amino acids.

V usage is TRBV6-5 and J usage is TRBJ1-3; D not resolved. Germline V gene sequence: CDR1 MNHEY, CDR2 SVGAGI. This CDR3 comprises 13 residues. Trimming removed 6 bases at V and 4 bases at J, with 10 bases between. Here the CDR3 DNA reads TGTGCCAGCAGCGGGTCTTGGGGAAACACCATATATTTT. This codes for CASSGSWGNTIYF.

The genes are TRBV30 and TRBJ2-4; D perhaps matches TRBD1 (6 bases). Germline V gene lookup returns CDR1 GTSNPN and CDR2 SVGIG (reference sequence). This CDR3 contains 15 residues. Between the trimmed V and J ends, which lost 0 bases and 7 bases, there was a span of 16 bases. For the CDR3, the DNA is TGTGCCTGGAGTGTACCCCGACAGGAGTCTAACATTCAGTACTTC. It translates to CAWSVPRQESNIQYF.

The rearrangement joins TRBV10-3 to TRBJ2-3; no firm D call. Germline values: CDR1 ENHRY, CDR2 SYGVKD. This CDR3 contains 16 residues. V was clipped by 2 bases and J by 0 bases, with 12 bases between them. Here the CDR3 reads CAISEGSLLSTDTQYF. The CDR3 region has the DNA TGTGCCATCAGTGAGGGCAGCCTACTTAGCACAGATACGCAGTATTTT.

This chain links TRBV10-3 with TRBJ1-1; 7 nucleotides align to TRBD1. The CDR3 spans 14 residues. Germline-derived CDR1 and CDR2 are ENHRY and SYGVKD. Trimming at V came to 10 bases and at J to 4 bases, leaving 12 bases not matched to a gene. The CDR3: CATSLQGVLTEAFF. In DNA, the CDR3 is TGTGCCACGAGTCTGCAGGGGGTACTCACTGAAGCTTTCTTT.